Shown below are 18 T cell receptor beta chains from a single sample sequenced in a study of T cells in Graves' hyperthyroidism and ophthalmopathy. Regions amplified from RNA transcripts were the TCR beta CDR3 regions. A set of HTBI primers served as the primers for a first-round RT-PCR of the TCR CDR3. TCRdb reprocessed the multiplex PCR reads with MiXCR, giving one entry per CDR3 protein. The sample includes almost 600,000 distinct CDR3 sequences, roughly 13% seen only once; the top ten take roughly 5.5%. Sequencing used blood. All receptors derive from a woman aged 25-40 years with Graves' hyperthyroidism that later progressed to Graves' ophthalmopathy.

The chain is built from TRBV12-3 or TRBV12-4 and TRBJ2-1, with 7 bases identical to TRBD1. The CDR3 has 14 amino acids. V shed 10 bases and J 4 bases; nucleotides not matched to a gene: 10. CDR3 region: CAIARQGQYNEQFF. The CDR3 DNA reads as TGTGCCATCGCCCGACAGGGTCAATACAATGAGCAGTTCTTC.

The chain uses TRBV20-1 and TRBJ2-3; D call uncertain. The CDR3 loop spans 16 amino acids. Trimming removed 6 bases at V and 1 base at J, with 20 bases between. Looked up from germline, CDR1 is DFQATT and CDR2 is SNEGSKA (reference sequence). The CDR3 DNA sequence: TGCAGTGCCCAAAGTTCCAGTGGCGGCGGCACAGATACGCAGTATTTT. Translating it yields CSAQSSSGGGTDTQYF.

This clonotype was counted many times. The chain couples TRBV6-2 or TRBV6-3 to TRBJ2-7, with 9 bases matching TRBD1. The V gene end was trimmed by 0 bases and the J gene end by 3 bases; junction bases not matched to a gene: 6. The CDR3 contains 16 residues. Germline CDR1 and CDR2: MNHEY and SVGEGT. The DNA of the CDR3 is TGTGCCAGCAGTTACTCGAGGGGGACAGGGATCTACGAGCAGTACTTC. Translation gives CASSYSRGTGIYEQYF.

This clonotype has a count of ten or more. V is TRBV7-2 and J is TRBJ2-7; no clear D. Germline V gives CDR1 SGHTA, CDR2 FQGNSA. This CDR3 contains 14 residues. Trimming took off 0 bases at V and 4 bases at J, with 10 bases between the two ends. CDR3 coding DNA: TGTGCCAGCAGCTTAGCGCTGGCCGTTTACGAGCAGTACTTC. Translating gives CASSLALAVYEQYF.

The rearrangement links TRBV10-3 to TRBJ1-4; no definite D call. Between the trimmed V and J ends, which lost 4 bases and 0 bases, there was a span of 9 bases. Germline CDR1 reads ENHRY; CDR2 reads SYGVKD. There are 15 residues in the CDR3. The CDR3 here is CAISADGSTNEKLFF. CDR3 bases: TGTGCCATCAGTGCCGACGGATCAACTAATGAAAAACTGTTTTTT.

This clonotype was counted at least ten times. The rearrangement uses TRBV12-3 or TRBV12-4 and TRBJ2-7, with a weak D call TRBD1 (5 bases). The CDR3 covers 14 residues. Trimming shortened V by 1 base and J by 6 bases, and 13 bases separated the two germline ends. In DNA, the CDR3 is TGTGCCAGCAGTTTAGAGGTCCAGGGAACCGAGCAGTACTTC. Translated, it gives CASSLEVQGTEQYF.

This clonotype was seen a handful of times. The chain has TRBV3-1 and TRBJ2-1; no clear D gene. CDR3 length equals 15 residues. V was cut by 6 bases and J by 6 bases, with 18 bases left in between. CDR1 LGHDT and CDR2 YNNKEL come from the germline V gene (reference sequence). The CDR3 loop is CASRDPAGQVNEQFF. In DNA form, the CDR3 reads TGTGCCAGCAGGGACCCGGCAGGTCAGGTCAATGAGCAGTTCTTC.

This clonotype was counted between two and nine times. The V call is TRBV14, the J call TRBJ2-4; possible D gene TRBD2, 5 bases. The CDR3 is 19 amino acids. Germline-derived CDR1 and CDR2 are SGHDN and FVKESK. V shed 0 bases and J shed 1 base, with 19 bases lying between them. CDR3 nucleotide sequence: TGTGCCAGCAGCCAAGAGAGGCTAGGAGCGGTAGTCGCCAAAAACATTCAGTACTTC. It specifies CASSQERLGAVVAKNIQYF.

In its sample, this clonotype was seen many times. CDR3 in DNA: TGTGCCAGCAGTTTATACAGTTTTTCTGAGGGGGACACTGAAGCTTTCTTT. Residues: CASSLYSFSEGDTEAFF. V is TRBV28 and J is TRBJ1-1, with TRBD1 as a possible D gene (6 bases). Germline V CDR1 and CDR2: MDHEN, SYDVKM. The ends were cut back, 1 base at V and 3 bases at J, with 18 bases in the middle. The CDR3 length is 17 residues.

The chain employs TRBV18 and TRBJ2-3; the match to TRBD1 covers 7 bases. V shed 2 bases, J shed 5 bases, and the junction held 10 bases outside the gene matches. The CDR3 consists of 16 residues. Germline V gene data show CDR1 as KGHSH and CDR2 as LQKENI. The CDR3 sequence is CASSPFSGQSIDTQYF. The CDR3 bases are TGTGCCAGCTCACCATTTTCGGGACAGTCGATAGATACGCAGTATTTT.

This clonotype was seen a handful of times. The chain joins TRBV25-1 to TRBJ1-6, with D hard to call. The V end was cut by 3 bases, the J end by 10 bases, with 13 bases between. CDR1 is MGHDK and CDR2 is SYGVNS in the germline V gene. The CDR3 is made up of 14 amino acids. The CDR3 here is CASSEGSYVSPLHF. CDR3 nucleotides: TGTGCCAGCAGTGAGGGATCATACGTATCACCCCTCCACTTT. Full variable domain (outside the CDR3, taken from reference TRBV25-1 and TRBJ1-6): EADIYQTPRYLVIGTGKKITLECSQTMGHDKMYWYQQDPGMELHLIHYSYGVNSTEKGDLSSESTVSRIRTEHFPLTLESARPSHTSQYLCASSEGSYVSPLHFGNGTRLTVT.

This clonotype was recorded once. The chain has TRBV14 and TRBJ1-4; D is unclear. Germline V gene lookup returns CDR1 SGHDN and CDR2 FVKESK. The V end lost 3 bases, the J end lost 7 bases, and 9 bases lay between the germline ends. The CDR3 is made up of 13 amino acids. Here the CDR3 reads CASSQDWPEKLFF. CDR3 coding DNA: TGTGCCAGCAGCCAGGATTGGCCTGAAAAACTGTTTTTT.

V gene TRBV10-3 combines with J gene TRBJ2-3, with D maybe TRBD2 (6 bases). The V gene lost 4 bases and the J gene lost 11 bases, with 16 bases spanning the gap. CDR1 is ENHRY, CDR2 SYGVKD, per germline. This CDR3 has 13 amino acids. CDR3 loop: CAISGLMGGRQYF. DNA of the CDR3: TGTGCCATCAGTGGACTTATGGGGGGTAGGCAGTATTTT.

This clonotype has only a few counts. CDR3 sequence reads: CASSESAPPKLFF. CDR3 sequence (DNA): TGTGCCAGCAGTGAATCAGCCCCTCCGAAACTGTTTTTT. The genes are TRBV25-1 and TRBJ1-4; D is unresolved. The CDR3 consists of 13 residues. Trimming removed 1 base at V and 11 bases at J, with 11 bases between. The germline gives CDR1 MGHDK, CDR2 SYGVNS.

This clonotype was recorded many times. The rearrangement links TRBV24-1 to TRBJ1-4; possibly TRBD1 for D (5 bases). Germline-derived CDR1 and CDR2 are KGHDR and SFDVKD. Trimming took off 3 bases at V and 8 bases at J, with 21 bases between the two ends. There are 17 residues in the CDR3. Here the CDR3 DNA reads TGTGCCACCAGTGATGCTGGGACCGCCGGACTTGGGGAAAAACTGTTTTTT. Encoded protein: CATSDAGTAGLGEKLFF.

This clonotype was recorded many times. The chain links TRBV10-3 to TRBJ2-7; 9 bases align to TRBD2. This CDR3 contains 13 residues. With V trimmed by 10 bases and J by 2 bases, 6 bases remained unmatched. Germline lookup yields CDR1 ENHRY and CDR2 SYGVKD. CDR3 sequence (DNA): TGTGCCACCAGACTAGCGGAAACCTACGAGCAGTACTTC. This encodes CATRLAETYEQYF.

The count of this clonotype is one. The genes are TRBV6-2 or TRBV6-3 and TRBJ1-2; 7 bases map to TRBD1. The CDR3 has 14 amino acids. The junction had 11 bases not matched to a gene; V was cut back by 5 bases and J by 8 bases. Germline V gene lookup returns CDR1 MNHEY and CDR2 SVGEGT. The CDR3 coding sequence is TGTGCCAGCAGTGCCGCCGACAGGGCTGGCGGCTACACCTTC. Its translation: CASSAADRAGGYTF.

This chain uses TRBV24-1 with TRBJ1-1, with a possible D match to TRBD1 (6 bases). V dropped 2 bases and J dropped 1 base, with 13 bases sitting between them. The CDR3 loop spans 16 amino acids. Germline CDR1 reads KGHDR; CDR2 reads SFDVKD. This CDR3 is CATSDSPPGQNTEAFF. In DNA form, the CDR3 reads TGTGCCACCAGTGATTCCCCGCCGGGACAGAACACTGAAGCTTTCTTT.